Listed below are T cell receptor beta chains from one sample, sequenced in a study of blood T cell repertoires in COVID-19. Assay used: immunoSEQ multiplex PCR; TCRdb lists only in-frame clones, some missing. The sample consists of about 160,000 clones, roughly nine tenths of them appearing once. The sample was PBMCs or T cells enriched from blood (not recorded which). Every receptor here comes from a woman aged 50 to 60 who had recovered from COVID-19. CDR3s include the opening cysteine and the closing phenylalanine or tryptophan. The D gene is left open where the match is weak. Part of the rows lack a size; the others show once, few, many or a class for expanded clones.

>TRBD2|.|TRBJ2-4|TRBV4-1
TGCGCCAGCAGCCAACTAGCGGGAATAAACATTCAGTACTTC
CASSQLAGINIQYF
>.|.|TRBJ2-7|TRBV27
TGTGCCAGCAGTTCAACCCCCTCGGGACTGCGTGAGCAGTACTTC
CASSSTPSGLREQYF
>.|few|TRBJ2-1|TRBV2
TGTGCCAGCAGTGTCCAGGGGCGGTTGAATGAGCAGTTCTTC
CASSVQGRLNEQFF
>TRBD1|.|TRBJ2-3|TRBV28
TGTGCCAGCAGTCCTAGACATGGACAGGGCACAGATACGCAGTATTTT
CASSPRHGQGTDTQYF
>TRBD1|.|TRBJ2-7|TRBV27
TGTGCCAGCAGTTTAGTCCAGGGGGCTTACGAGCAGTACTTC
CASSLVQGAYEQYF
>TRBD1|.|TRBJ1-1|TRBV2
TGTGCCAGCAGGCTGGTGACAGGGAACGAAGCTTTCTTT
CASRLVTGNEAFF
>.|.|TRBJ2-1|TRBV10-3
TGTGCCATCAGTGAGTCGATGAGCGAGCGGGAGCAGTTCTTC
CAISESMSEREQFF
>.|.|TRBJ2-1|TRBV6-5
TGTGCCAGCAGACGGCTAGATGCCGGGTCCGATGAGCAGTTCTTC
CASRRLDAGSDEQFF
>TRBD2|.|TRBJ2-5|TRBV5-4
TGTGCCAGCAGCTCGGGACTACACCAAGAGACCCAGTACTTC
CASSSGLHQETQYF
>TRBD2|.|TRBJ2-5|TRBV27
TGTGCCAGCAGTTCAGCGGGAGAGGTAGAGACCCAGTACTTC
CASSSAGEVETQYF
>.|.|TRBJ2-1|TRBV19
TGTGCCAGTAGTATAGGGCAGACGGGGAATGAGCAGTTCTTC
CASSIGQTGNEQFF
>.|.|TRBJ2-1|TRBV27
TGTGCCAGCAGTCCTCTTCGGGGGACGGCTTACAATGAGCAGTTCTTC
CASSPLRGTAYNEQFF
>TRBD2|.|TRBJ2-3|TRBV13
TGTGCCAGCAGCCCCGGGGGGGGTAGCACAGATACGCAGTATTTT
CASSPGGGSTDTQYF